This T cell receptor beta chain was observed in a study of low-dose radiotherapy and immunotherapy resistance in tumors (dated by TCRdb to between 2021 and 2024). Regarding the complete study: Cohort 1 received 0.5 Gy per fraction every 2 weeks, with a prescribed total PTV dose of 6.5 Gy. For Cohort 2, the dose was 1 Gy per fraction given every two weeks, adding up to 13 Gy in total across 26 weeks. Patients were given nivolumab as a 240 mg flat dose every two weeks and ipilimumab at 1 mg/kg every six weeks, with both drugs delivered intravenously. Intravenous cyclophosphamide at 200 mg/m2 was administered every two weeks, one day ahead of each radiation and immunotherapy administration. Starting on cycle 1 day 1, patients took 300 mg of aspirin by mouth once daily for four cycles. The trial did not randomize participants into treatment groups. The translational analysis covered eight patients: three from the first dose cohort and the first five from the second dose cohort.

First-strand cDNA was synthesized using Superscript III and a set of TRAV- and TRBV-specific primers, so that both TCRalpha and TCRbeta chains were covered. TCRs were amplified with Phusion for about 20 PCR cycles using a constant-region primer together with the adapter attached to the V primers. The MessageAmp II aRNA Amplification Kit was used to amplify the isolated mRNA, with in vitro transcription run for 15 to 20 hours at 37 degrees C. The Dynabeads mRNA DIRECT Purification Kit was used to isolate the mRNA for TCR sequencing. Indexed Illumina adapters were added in a second roughly 25-cycle Phusion PCR, and the resulting products were purified with AMPure XP beads. Deep sequencing of TCRalpha and TCRbeta libraries was performed on an Illumina MiniSeq instrument. Per the original workflow: Using custom Perl scripts, TCR sequences encoding the same protein were pooled, out-of-frame sequences were removed, and the abundance of each clonotype was computed. Any TCR sequence supported by only a single read was excluded from analysis. Repertoire metrics included Shannon entropy, Gini index, clonality, richness, and frequency of TCRs shared between repertoires. TCRdb trimmed public reads at Q25 via fastp, called clones via MiXCR and kept in-frame beta chains. Each entry merges the rows of one CDR3 protein and shows their most common DNA and genes. The V and J calls and clone size come from TCRdb's table, not from the authors' own analysis. This sample is represented by nearly 95,000 distinct CDR3 sequences; 9.4% of them were singletons. The top ten clonotypes cover under 1.1% of the sample.

Explained via the paper, the time point label denotes: before trial treatment. The donors came from RACIN, which was a single-arm phase I dose-escalation trial that paired nivolumab and ipilimumab with aspirin, low-dose cyclophosphamide and low-dose radiotherapy. Eligible patients had advanced, TIL-negative solid tumors. From a lookup of the germline V gene, CDR1 and CDR2 are MDHEN and SYDVKM. The CDR3 spans 13 residues, from the cysteine through the phenylalanine. Only the CDR3 part of the read is kept: 39 bases, read in frame from the first base. V is shortened by 5 bases, J by 0 bases, and the region joining them spans 7 bases. This clonotype was seen repeatedly, ten times or more. Its antigen is still unknown. Base qualities are not at hand, and no much larger clone is one base apart.

The sequence was collected from a male donor with prostate cancer. Here the chain combines TRBV28 and TRBJ2-5, with TRBD1 as a weak D call on 5 bases. Sequenced material: PBMCs, taken before treatment. The bases read TGTGCCAGCAGTATAGGGGACCAAGAGACCCAGTACTTC. Translated, it reads CASSIGDQETQYF.